Described below is a single T cell receptor beta chain sequence and its context. These data are taken from a study of blood T cell repertoires in COVID-19. Study as a whole: The study drew acute and convalescent COVID-19 samples from the United States, Italy and Spain. T cells, B-cell-depleted T cells, or PBMCs provided the cDNA or gDNA that served as material.

As processed by the authors: Researchers report that nucleated cell counts were estimated from reference gene primer amplification. Sequencing was performed with immunoSEQ multiplex PCR; in TCRdb, only in-frame clones are kept and a portion is missing. V and J calls and clone size are as listed in that table; D and trimming were resolved from the DNA. The sample comprises around 64,000 clones, 79% of which are singletons, and roughly 3.7% rests with the top ten. V lost 0 bases and J lost 9, with 18 bases in between. The CDR3 has 15 residues. The germline V gene has CDR1 LGHNA and CDR2 YNFKEQ. The specimen was peripheral blood. The chain carries TRBV4-2 and TRBJ2-7; possible D gene TRBD2, 5 bases. This receptor was taken from a man in his 60s with acute or convalescent COVID-19. CDR3 sequence reads: CASSQDEVRPEAQYF. CDR3 bases: TGTGCCAGCAGCCAAGATGAAGTCCGACCGGAGGCGCAGTACTTC.